The clone carrying this T cell receptor beta chain came up a few times. As yet, its antigen is unknown. The CDR3 has 16 residues. Germline V gene data show CDR1 as LGHNA and CDR2 as YSLEER. V trimming: 0 bases; J trimming: 1 base; junction bases outside the gene matches: 5. The data stem from a study of cytomegalovirus exposure and HLA in healthy donors. Points from the study as a whole: Overall, approximately 150 TCR beta chains were annotated as cytomegalovirus-associated.

The PCR had 60 Vbeta and 13 Jbeta primers. Profiling relied on immunoSEQ multiplex PCR, and the TCRdb table lists in-frame clones only, not all of them. The sample lists fewer than 100,000 clones; 75% to 85% were seen once. The chain combines TRBV4-3 with TRBJ1-2, with 7 bases identical to TRBD1. The sequence derives from a woman between 40 and 55 years old in good health and CMV-seronegative. Material: PBMCs. The CDR3 loop is CASSQDFDRVNYGYTF. The CDR3 DNA follows: TGCGCCAGCAGCCAAGATTTCGACAGGGTTAACTATGGCTACACCTTC.